The next 13 T cell receptor beta chains were all read from a single sample in a study of OX40 agonist ivuxolimab in advanced cancers. TCRdb's table, derived via immunoSEQ multiplex PCR, lists solely in-frame clones and lacks some. The table includes around 100,000 clones, around 93% detected once. Sequencing used CD4+ or CD8+ T cells sorted from blood, obtained in a trial of the OX40 agonist ivuxolimab. The receptors stem from an adult with an advanced solid tumor such as melanoma, head and neck, liver or kidney cancer.

For the CDR3, the DNA is TGTGCCAGCAGCTTGCGAAACGCAGGGAACCAAGAGACCCAGTACTTC. This encodes CASSLRNAGNQETQYF. The rearrangement joins TRBV5-5 to TRBJ2-5; weak D call: TRBD1 (5 bases). V lost 1 base to trimming and J lost 0 bases, with 13 bases between them. From germline, CDR1 is SGHKS and CDR2 YYEKEE (reference sequence). The length of the CDR3 is 16 residues.

DNA of the CDR3: TGCGCCAGCAGCTTGGGTCAGGGGGCTTTCGATGAGCAGTTCTTC. It yields the protein CASSLGQGAFDEQFF. The rearrangement uses TRBV5-1 and TRBJ2-1; 8 positions match TRBD1. Germline CDR1 SGHRS, CDR2 YFSETQ. The CDR3 has 15 amino acids. V was clipped by 0 bases and J by 8 bases; unmatched bases: 7.

The J gene is TRBJ2-7, the V gene TRBV7-8; 9 bases map to TRBD1. Trimming removed 1 base from V and 5 bases from J; junction bases left unmatched: 18. This CDR3 is built from 19 residues. CDR1 and CDR2 from the germline V gene are SGHVS and FQNEAQ. Here the CDR3 reads CASSLVSAIGTGKDHEQYF. CDR3 DNA: TGTGCCAGCAGCTTAGTCTCGGCGATTGGGACAGGGAAAGACCACGAGCAGTACTTC.

The genes are TRBV4-1 and TRBJ2-4; 10 bases agree with TRBD2. Looked up from germline, CDR1 is MGHRA and CDR2 is YSYEKL. The CDR3 consists of 18 residues. The V gene end was trimmed by 1 base and the J gene end by 2 bases; junction bases not matched to a gene: 8. CDR3 nucleotide sequence: TGCGCCAGCAGCCAAGGGGGGGCTAGCGGGGGACCCAAAAACATTCAGTACTTC. Translated, it gives CASSQGGASGGPKNIQYF.

The chain recombines TRBV20-1 with TRBJ1-1; TRBD1 aligns across 9 bases. The V and J ends lost 4 bases and 9 bases, in that order; junction bases with no gene match: 0. Germline V gene sequence: CDR1 DFQATT, CDR2 SNEGSKA (reference sequence). There are 10 residues in the CDR3. This CDR3 is CSANRGQAFF. Written as DNA, the CDR3 is TGCAGTGCTAACAGGGGGCAAGCTTTCTTT.

The chain carries TRBV4-1 and TRBJ2-1, with 9 bases that match TRBD2. CDR1 is MGHRA, CDR2 YSYEKL, per germline. The CDR3 has 17 amino acids. The ends lost 3 bases at V and 8 bases at J; junction bases unmatched: 14. CDR3 region: CASSQAIRGLAGDEQFF. The CDR3 DNA sequence: TGCGCCAGCAGCCAGGCAATTCGGGGACTAGCTGGCGATGAGCAGTTCTTC.

V is TRBV7-6 and J is TRBJ1-3; no firm D call. This CDR3 has 13 amino acids. The V gene lost 5 bases and the J gene lost 1 base, with 6 bases spanning the gap. Germline V CDR1 and CDR2: SGHVS, FNYEAQ. This chain's CDR3 is CASSRVSGNTIYF. CDR3 DNA sequence: TGTGCCAGCAGCCGAGTTTCTGGAAACACCATATATTTT.

The chain joins TRBV2 to TRBJ1-4, with 12 bases identical to TRBD1. Germline V gene sequence: CDR1 SNHLY, CDR2 FYNNEI. The junction had 2 bases not matched to a gene; V was cut back by 2 bases and J by 7 bases. There are 15 residues in the CDR3. For the CDR3, the DNA is TGTGCCAGCAGTGAACCGGGACAGGGGGCTGAAAAACTGTTTTTT. Encoded protein: CASSEPGQGAEKLFF. Based on the CDR3 plus reference TRBV2 and TRBJ1-4, the full variable domain is EPEVTQTPSHQVTQMGQEVILRCVPISNHLYFYWYRQILGQKVEFLVSFYNNEISEKSEIFDDQFSVERPDGSNFTLKIRSTKLEDSAMYFCASSEPGQGAEKLFFGSGTQLSVL.

The genes are TRBV9 and TRBJ2-2, with a weak D call TRBD2 (5 bases). V shed 4 bases and J shed 2 bases, with 12 bases lying between them. The CDR3 is 15 residues long. Germline assignment: CDR1 SGDLS and CDR2 YYNGEE. The CDR3 loop is CASSPGEGNTGELFF. In nucleotides, the CDR3 is TGTGCCAGCAGCCCCGGGGAAGGAAACACCGGGGAGCTGTTTTTT.

This chain joins TRBV6-1 and TRBJ2-7; 7 bases match TRBD2. The length of the CDR3 is 14 residues. The germline V gene encodes CDR1 MNHNS and CDR2 SASEGT. Unmatched junction bases numbered 5, after V lost 2 bases and J lost 4 bases. The CDR3 loop is CASSEQLGGYEQYF. The CDR3 DNA reads TGTGCCAGCAGTGAACAGCTGGGGGGGTACGAGCAGTACTTC.

The genes are TRBV5-1 and TRBJ1-3; D is ambiguous. The CDR3 length is 13 residues. The germline CDR1 and CDR2 sequences are SGHRS and YFSETQ. V lost 3 bases and J 8 bases, leaving 12 bases between the germline ends. CDR3 sequence: CASSSLPGDTIYF. Written as DNA, the CDR3 is TGCGCCAGCAGCTCCCTACCCGGAGACACCATATATTTT.

This clone came up once. The CDR3: CASSARGLEAFF. The CDR3 DNA reads TGTGCCAGCAGTGCCAGGGGGCTGGAAGCTTTCTTT. The J gene is TRBJ1-1, the V gene TRBV28, with 8 positions matching TRBD1. The CDR3 is made up of 12 amino acids. Trimming took 5 bases from V and 8 from J; bases not matched to a gene: 4. CDR1 and CDR2 from the germline V gene are MDHEN and SYDVKM.

This rearrangement joins TRBV7-9 to TRBJ1-1; D may be TRBD1 (6 bases). Trimming took off 5 bases at V and 3 bases at J, with 13 bases between the two ends. This CDR3 spans 14 amino acids. Germline CDR1 is SEHNR and CDR2 is FQNEAQ (reference sequence). The CDR3 loop is CASSQRKGDTEAFF. CDR3 coding DNA: TGTGCCAGCAGCCAAAGAAAGGGGGACACTGAAGCTTTCTTT. Looking up the rest from reference TRBV7-9 and TRBJ1-1 gives the full variable domain: DTGVSQNPRHKITKRGQNVTFRCDPISEHNRLYWYRQTLGQGPEFLTYFQNEAQLEKSRLLSDRFSAERPKGSFSTLEIQRTEQGDSAMYLCASSQRKGDTEAFFGQGTRLTVV.